This T cell receptor (beta chain) was observed in a study of cytomegalovirus exposure and HLA in healthy donors. The CDR3 is made up of 14 amino acids. Germline-derived CDR1 and CDR2 are MNHEY and SVGAGI. The ends were cut back, 4 bases at V and 8 bases at J, with 15 bases in the middle. In the PCR, 60 Vbeta and 13 Jbeta primers were used. TCRdb's table, derived via immunoSEQ multiplex PCR, lists solely in-frame clones and lacks some. The profile covers 80,000 to 100,000 clones, with around three fifths appearing a single time and around 16% taken by the ten largest. The sequence was collected from a woman between 35 and 50 years old in good health and CMV-seropositive. What was sequenced was PBMCs. The V gene is TRBV6-5, the J gene TRBJ2-1, with D possibly TRBD2 on 6 matching bases. The CDR3 is CASSSPRRGDEQFF. The CDR3 DNA sequence: TGTGCCAGCAGTTCGCCTAGGAGGGGCGATGAGCAGTTCTTC.